This T cell receptor beta chain was sequenced during a study of blood T cell repertoires in COVID-19. Study at large: Some COVID-19 samples were acute and others convalescent; all came from the United States, Italy and Spain. PBMCs, B-cell-depleted T cells, or T cells provided the cDNA or gDNA that made up the material.

Original data processing: Researchers report that nucleated cell counts were estimated from reference gene primer amplification. Assay: immunoSEQ multiplex PCR; the TCRdb copy retains only in-frame clones and omits some. V and J calls and clone size are given by that table; D and trimming were obtained from the DNA. The sample has 200,000 to 300,000 clones; 75% to 90% are singletons. Between the trimmed V and J ends, which lost 1 base and 10 bases, there was a span of 15 bases. This CDR3 is built from 15 residues. The V gene's germline CDR1 is SGHRS and CDR2 YFSETQ. This sequence joins TRBV5-1 and TRBJ1-6, with TRBD1 as a possible D gene (6 bases). Sequenced input: peripheral blood. The receptor comes from a man aged 25 to 45 with active or convalescent COVID-19. DNA for the CDR3: TGCGCCAGCAGCTTGTCAGGGGATAAAAGGTCACCCCTCCACTTT. This encodes CASSLSGDKRSPLHF.